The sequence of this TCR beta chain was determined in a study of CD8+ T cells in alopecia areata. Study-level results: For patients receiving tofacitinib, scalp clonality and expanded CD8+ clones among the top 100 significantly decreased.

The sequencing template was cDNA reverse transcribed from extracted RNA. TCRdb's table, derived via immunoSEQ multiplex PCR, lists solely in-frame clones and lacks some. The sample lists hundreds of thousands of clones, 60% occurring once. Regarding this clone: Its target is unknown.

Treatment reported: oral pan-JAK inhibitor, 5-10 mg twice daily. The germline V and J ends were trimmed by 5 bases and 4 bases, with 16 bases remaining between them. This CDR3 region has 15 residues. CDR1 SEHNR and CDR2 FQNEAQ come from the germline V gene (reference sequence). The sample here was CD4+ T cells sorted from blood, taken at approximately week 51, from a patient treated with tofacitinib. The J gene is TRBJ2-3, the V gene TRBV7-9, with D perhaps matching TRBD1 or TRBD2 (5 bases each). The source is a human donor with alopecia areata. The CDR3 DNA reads TGTGCCAGCAGCCCCCGTCCGGGGCCGTCAGATACGCAGTATTTT. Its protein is CASSPRPGPSDTQYF.